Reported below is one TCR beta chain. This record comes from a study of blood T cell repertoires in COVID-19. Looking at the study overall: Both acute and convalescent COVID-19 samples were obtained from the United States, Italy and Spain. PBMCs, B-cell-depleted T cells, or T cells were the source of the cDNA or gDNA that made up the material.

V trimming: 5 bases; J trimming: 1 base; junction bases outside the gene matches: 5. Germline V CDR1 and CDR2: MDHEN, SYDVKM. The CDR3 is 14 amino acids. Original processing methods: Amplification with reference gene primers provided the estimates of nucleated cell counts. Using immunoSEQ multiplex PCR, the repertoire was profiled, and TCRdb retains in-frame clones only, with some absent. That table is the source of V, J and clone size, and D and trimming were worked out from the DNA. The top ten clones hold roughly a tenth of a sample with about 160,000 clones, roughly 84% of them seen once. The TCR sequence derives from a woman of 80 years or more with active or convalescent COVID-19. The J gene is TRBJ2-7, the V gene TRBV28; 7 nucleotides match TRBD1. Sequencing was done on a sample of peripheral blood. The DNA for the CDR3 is TGTGCCAGCAGTCAGGGGGACAGATCCTACGAGCAGTACTTC. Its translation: CASSQGDRSYEQYF. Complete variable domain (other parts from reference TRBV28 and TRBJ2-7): DVKVTQSSRYLVKRTGEKVFLECVQDMDHENMFWYRQDPGLGLRLIYFSYDVKMKEKGDIPEGYSVSREKKERFSLILESASTNQTSMYLCASSQGDRSYEQYFGPGTRLTVT.